This T cell receptor beta chain was captured by sequencing in a study of cytomegalovirus exposure and HLA in healthy donors (dated by TCRdb to the late 2010s). Turning to the overall study: In an earlier analysis of fewer than 750 of the donors, roughly 300 Gb of sequence data and 100 million or so unique TCR beta sequences from 180 million or so T cells were reported. HLA typing covered class I and class II loci at four-digit resolution. The study aimed to test whether cataloging public T cell receptors could reveal signatures of past pathogen exposure. Roughly 300 gigabases of sequencing data and roughly 80 million unique TCR sequences made up an early release that covered several hundred HLA-typed donors. In a later genetic analysis, genome-wide SNP genotypes for about three fifths of the roughly 670 donors were used, and that subset was treated as a discovery cohort. An earlier analysis of 587 of the donors used high-throughput TCR beta sequencing to judge whether each TCR beta V gene segment behaved as functional or pseudogenic. Alongside the repertoire data, information on donor age, sex, ethnicity and CMV serostatus was compiled. The T cell repertoires of around 670 subjects were profiled by immunosequencing and related to cytomegalovirus serostatus. To study patterns of TCR occurrence, a later analysis re-analyzed previously published TCR beta repertoires from 550 to 800 donors and added high-resolution HLA genotyping. Several DR-DQ haplotypes were handled as single units for association and clustering because linkage in the cohort was strong. Among the approximately 430 genotyped donors, 75% to 90% belonged to the genetic ancestry cluster associated with self-reported Caucasian donors. Besides the first cohort of 550 to 750 subjects, a separate validation cohort made up of over 95 different subjects was used. Among 398 genotyped donors of the cohort, an average of about 240,000 unique TCR beta nucleotide sequences was sequenced per donor, of which about 20% were non-productive. The number of donors typed differed by locus, with about 629-630 for A, B, C, DRB1 and DQB1, around 560 for DQA1, over 600 for DPA1, and some 440 for DPB1. To predict cytomegalovirus infection status, the study combined high-throughput TCR immunosequencing, statistical association of individual TCRs with disease status, and machine learning. Every repertoire in the discovery cohort had been generated on one and the same sequencing platform. Rather than using new phenotypic data, the later analysis identified candidate immune exposures from TCR beta sequences and from how often those sequences occurred across donors. General study outcomes and caveats: Strong co-occurrence of HLA alleles, especially DR and DQ, made assigning TCR associations to individual alleles difficult. In both the original and validation cohorts, the classifier was reported to diagnose cytomegalovirus status with high specificity and sensitivity. In a later genetic analysis, a missense DCLRE1C variant was associated with V-gene and J-gene trimming of TCR beta chains, and the association was replicated in an independent cohort. Most TCR sequences were seen in very few donors, while some public TCRs were found in many individuals. In a later analysis, HLA-associated TCR beta chains showed more clonal expansion and lower generation probabilities than non-associated chains that were equally common. Linkage disequilibrium might explain the correlated functional status among segregating V segments, but an unknown experimental factor could not be excluded. Compared with the roughly 700-donor mean, donors in an Asian-associated ancestry cluster had fewer N-insertions in productive TCRs, according to a later genetic analysis. The earlier analysis of approximately 560 of the donors excluded approximately 17 rarely observed V segments, including chromosome 9 orphons, because counts were too low. In vitro tests confirmed that a few of the cytomegalovirus-associated TCR beta chains recognize cytomegalovirus antigens. According to a later analysis, parvovirus B19, influenza, CMV and Epstein-Barr virus appeared linked to several top co-occurrence clusters. Broadly in line with IMGT annotations, most TCR beta V segments showed up in productive rearrangements about 87% or about 30% of the time in an earlier analysis of approximately 640 of the donors. Immune exposure information for the cohort was limited to CMV serostatus. Roughly uniform sequencing depth across donors was assumed in presence/absence analyses, although this assumption may not hold. It was suggested by the authors that the approach could potentially be generalized to other disease states and immunological phenotypes. A later analysis found that most CMV-associated TCR beta chains appeared HLA-restricted, with HLA associations seemingly driven largely by CMV exposure. Specific HLA alleles were associated with around 18,000 TCR beta sequences at a false discovery rate of 0.05 in a later analysis. A cluster of highly shared sequence variants was judged likely to represent a technical artifact of the sequencing pipeline. The study listed 164 TCR beta chains as associated with cytomegalovirus. Because HLA typing was missing for some donors at each locus, association tests included only the typed subset. Only TCR beta chains were sequenced in this cohort, and the absence of alpha or paired-chain data limited detectable features. A later analysis found that TCR association rates varied across HLA loci, with DRB1 alleles showing the most associated TCRs and HLA-C alleles the fewest. A further reported finding was that TCR beta sequences accurately predicted the HLA-A and HLA-B alleles for most subjects in the first cohort.

The library was produced with the immunoSEQ multiplex PCR assay. A mixture of 60 forward primers for TCR Vbeta segments and 13 reverse primers for TCR Jbeta segments was used in the multiplex PCR. The CDR3 region of rearranged TCR beta genes was amplified from genomic DNA with a multiplex PCR assay. On the Illumina HiSeq System, the amplified TCR beta libraries were sequenced as 87-base-pair reads. The paper's data handling went like this. A later analysis counted 75 million to 100 million unique TCR beta chains across the 550 to 700 repertoires, and some 11 million of these chains were shared by at least two donors. Raw reads were error-corrected and collapsed into unique sequences by a nearest-neighbor algorithm in which closely related sequences were merged to remove PCR and sequencing errors. To assign V, D and J gene segments, CDR3 sequences were aligned to IMGT reference sequences. For a sequence to be retained, at least a six-nucleotide match to both a V gene segment and a J gene segment was required. Rearrangements were classified as productive when the CDR3 lacked stop codons and remained in frame with V and J, and all other rearrangements were classified as non-productive. Following IMGT convention, CDR3 was defined as the stretch from the second conserved V-encoded cysteine up to the conserved J-encoded phenylalanine. Sequences without an unambiguous match to a single V gene segment were excluded from the earlier analysis of about 600 of the donors. In an earlier analysis of roughly 500 of the donors, V segments were called functional above 56.7% productive rearrangements and were called segregating when the between-donor standard deviation exceeded 5%. A statistical classification framework was built for diagnosing cytomegalovirus status from the catalog of TCR beta chain sequences. In a later analysis, TCR nucleotide sequences were compared against IMGT/GENE-DB human TR gene sequences so that V and J genes could be assigned. In a later analysis, CDR3 sequences and most-parsimonious VDJ recombination scenarios were assigned using the TCRdist pipeline. A later analysis defined each TCR beta chain by its CDR3 amino acid sequence plus V-gene family, and excluded reads lacking a unique V-gene family. A later analysis removed several hundred highly shared, low-generation-probability nucleotide sequences to deal with suspected cross-contamination and a sequencing artifact. For each public chain, a later analysis derived a clonal expansion index from normalized ranks of inferred template counts within each repertoire. In a later analysis, generation probabilities were computed with a VDJ recombination model fitted to out-of-frame rearrangements, and the resulting probabilities were checked against IGoR. Hypergeometric tests were used in a later analysis to score TCR-TCR, TCR-HLA and TCR-CMV co-occurrence, with a repertoire-size bias correction applied to the TCR pairs. To estimate false discovery rates, a later analysis permuted the HLA or CMV assignments 20 times. In a later analysis, co-occurring TCRs were grouped with DBSCAN, and TCRdist sequence similarity was added when clustering was performed within HLA-allele-positive subsets. Co-occurrence clustering excluded repertoires with fewer than 30,000 or more than 120,000 public chains, plus five with anomalous nucleotide sharing. In its TCRdb copy, this immuneACCESS table keeps in-frame sequences only and misses some clones. Where compared with another copy, unresolved V genes explain less than half of these, and the others have no known cause. Clone size and the V and J calls come from that table; the DNA yielded D and trimming. The sample table contains about 94,000 clones; only one count was recorded for roughly four fifths of them. The ten largest make up 10% of the sample.

The cohort comprised around 700 healthy bone marrow donors. All cohort members were sampled while nominally healthy, although unrecorded immune exposures were likely present. Of the approximately 670 cohort members, roughly 290 had a positive CMV serostatus and about 350 had a negative one, while no CMV serostatus was recorded for the donor. Every donor gave a peripheral blood sample, and the peripheral blood mononuclear cells from that sample were used for TCR beta sequencing. Genomic DNA was extracted from the blood cell samples with the Qiagen DNeasy Blood Extraction Kit. About this clone: Its antigen target is currently unknown. Base qualities are not recorded, but no much larger clone differs from it by a single base.

The sample taken for sequencing was PBMCs. The origin of this receptor is a human donor in good health.

The nucleotide sequence reads TGTGCCTGGAGTAGGGGTCCAGAGCAGTACTTC. Its translation reads: CAWSRGPEQYF. Recombination connected TRBV30 to TRBJ2-7, and TRBD1 may be the D gene, going by 5 matching bases. A distance of 9 bases separates the germline ends of V and J, which lose 2 bases and 7 bases respectively. The CDR3 runs 11 amino acids, cysteine and phenylalanine included. Only the CDR3 DNA stays, 33 bases, in frame from base 1. CDR1 and CDR2 are drawn from the germline V gene (reference sequence): GTSNPN, SVGIG. With the rest looked up from the reference TRBV30 and TRBJ2-7 genes rather than sequenced, the full variable domain is SQTIHQWPATLVQPVGSPLSLECTVEGTSNPNLYWYRQAAGRGLQLLFYSVGIGQISSEVPQNLSASRPQDRQFILSSKKLLLSDSGFYLCAWSRGPEQYFGPGTRLTVT.